This T cell receptor (beta chain) was identified in a study of beta chain features in type 1 diabetes. In regard to this clone: Its antigen is as yet unknown.

Findings of the study overall: Whether HLA type affects TCRB rearrangement stayed undetermined in the present work. The study found moderately but significantly shorter TCRB CDR3s in all four CD4+ subsets of Type 1 diabetes patients.

Germline V gene lookup returns CDR1 LGHNA and CDR2 YSLEER. This CDR3 spans 17 amino acids. Trimming took 1 base from V and 0 from J; bases not matched to a gene: 0. The entirety of the isolated RNA underwent reverse transcription, so expressed TCRB transcripts were sequenced. The repertoire was sequenced with immunoSEQ multiplex PCR; TCRdb's copy has only in-frame clones and lacks some. Of 50,000 or so clones in the sample, less than 55% were seen once. This chain uses TRBV4-3 with TRBJ2-6; the match to TRBD1 covers 10 bases. The sequencing sample was made of Tregs from blood. The receptor was derived from a man aged 25 to 45 with type 1 diabetes. The CDR3 reads CASSQGDRGSGANVLTF. CDR3 bases: TGCGCCAGCAGCCAAGGGGACAGGGGCTCTGGGGCCAACGTCCTGACTTTC.